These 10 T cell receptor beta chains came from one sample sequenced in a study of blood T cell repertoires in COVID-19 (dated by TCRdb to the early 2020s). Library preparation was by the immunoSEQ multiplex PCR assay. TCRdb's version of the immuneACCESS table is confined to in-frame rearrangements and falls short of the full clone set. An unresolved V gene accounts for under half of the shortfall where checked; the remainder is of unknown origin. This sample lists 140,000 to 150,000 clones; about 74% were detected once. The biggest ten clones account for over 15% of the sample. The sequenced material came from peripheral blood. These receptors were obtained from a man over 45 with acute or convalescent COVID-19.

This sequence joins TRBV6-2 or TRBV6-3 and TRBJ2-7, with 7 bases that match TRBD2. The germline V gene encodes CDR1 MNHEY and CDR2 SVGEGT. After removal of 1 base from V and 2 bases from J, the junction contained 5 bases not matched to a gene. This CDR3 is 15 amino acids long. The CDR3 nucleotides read TGTGCCAGCAGTTACTTGGCGGGGGAACCCTACGAGCAGTACGTC. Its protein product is CASSYLAGEPYEQYV.

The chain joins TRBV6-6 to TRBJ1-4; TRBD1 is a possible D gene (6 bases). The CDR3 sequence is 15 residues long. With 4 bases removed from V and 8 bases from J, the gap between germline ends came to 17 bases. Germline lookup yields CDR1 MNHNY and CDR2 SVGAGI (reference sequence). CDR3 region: CASSSPTGVFEKLFF. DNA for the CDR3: TGTGCCAGCAGTTCGCCGACAGGAGTCTTCGAAAAACTGTTTTTT.

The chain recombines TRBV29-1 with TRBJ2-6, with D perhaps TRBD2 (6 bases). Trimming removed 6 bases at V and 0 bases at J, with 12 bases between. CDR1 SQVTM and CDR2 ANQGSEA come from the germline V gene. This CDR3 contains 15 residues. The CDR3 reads CSVRLGPSGANVLTF. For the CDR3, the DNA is TGCAGCGTCCGACTAGGGCCCTCTGGGGCCAACGTCCTGACTTTC.

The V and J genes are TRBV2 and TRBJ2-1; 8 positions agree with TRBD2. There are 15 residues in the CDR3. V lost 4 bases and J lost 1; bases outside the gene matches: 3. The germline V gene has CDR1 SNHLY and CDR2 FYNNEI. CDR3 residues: CASSAGGGSYNEQFF. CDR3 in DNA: TGTGCCAGCAGTGCGGGGGGGGGTTCCTACAATGAGCAGTTCTTC.

CDR3 nucleotides: TGCGCCAGCAGCCCCCGGGTAGGCGGCTACGAGCAGTACGTC. Protein product: CASSPRVGGYEQYV. The gene calls are TRBV4-1 and TRBJ2-7; D is uncertain. CDR1 is MGHRA, CDR2 YSYEKL, per germline. The V and J ends lost 4 bases and 3 bases respectively, with 13 bases between them. CDR3 length: 14 residues.

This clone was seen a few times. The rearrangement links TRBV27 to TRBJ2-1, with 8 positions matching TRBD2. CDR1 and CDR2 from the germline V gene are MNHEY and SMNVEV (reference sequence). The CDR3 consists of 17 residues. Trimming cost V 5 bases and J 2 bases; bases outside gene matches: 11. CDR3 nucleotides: TGTGCCAGCAGTCATACATCACGGGGGGGCCCCTACAATGAGCAGTTCTTC. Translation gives CASSHTSRGGPYNEQFF.

CDR3 nucleotides: TGTGCCACCAGTGATCCCGGACAGGGGAAAAATGAGCAGTTCTTC. Residues: CATSDPGQGKNEQFF. The chain couples TRBV24-1 to TRBJ2-1; 9 bases fit TRBD1. The CDR3 is made up of 15 amino acids. The ends lost 3 bases at V and 7 bases at J; junction bases unmatched: 6. Germline V CDR1 and CDR2: KGHDR, SFDVKD.

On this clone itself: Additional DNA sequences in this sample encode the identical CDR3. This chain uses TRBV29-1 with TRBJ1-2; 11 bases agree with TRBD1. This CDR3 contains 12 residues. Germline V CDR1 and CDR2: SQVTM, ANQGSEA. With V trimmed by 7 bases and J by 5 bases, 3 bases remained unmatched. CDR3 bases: TGCAGCGGGGGACAGGGGGATTATGGCTACACCTTC. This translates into CSGGQGDYGYTF.

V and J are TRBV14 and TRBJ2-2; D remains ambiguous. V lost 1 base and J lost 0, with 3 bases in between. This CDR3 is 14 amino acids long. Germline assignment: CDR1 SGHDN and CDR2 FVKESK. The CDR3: CASSQGANTGELFF. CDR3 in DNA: TGTGCCAGCAGCCAAGGCGCGAACACCGGGGAGCTGTTTTTT. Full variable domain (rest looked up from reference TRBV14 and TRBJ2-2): EAGVTQFPSHSVIEKGQTVTLRCDPISGHDNLYWYRRVMGKEIKFLLHFVKESKQDESGMPNNRFLAERTGGTYSTLKVQPAELEDSGVYFCASSQGANTGELFFGEGSRLTVL.

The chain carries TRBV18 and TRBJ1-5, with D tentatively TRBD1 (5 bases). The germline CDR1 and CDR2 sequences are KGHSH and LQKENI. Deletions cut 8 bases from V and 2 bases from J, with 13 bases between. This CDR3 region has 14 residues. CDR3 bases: TGTGCCAGCGCTGAAGGGGCGGGCAATCAGCCCCAGCATTTT. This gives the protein CASAEGAGNQPQHF.